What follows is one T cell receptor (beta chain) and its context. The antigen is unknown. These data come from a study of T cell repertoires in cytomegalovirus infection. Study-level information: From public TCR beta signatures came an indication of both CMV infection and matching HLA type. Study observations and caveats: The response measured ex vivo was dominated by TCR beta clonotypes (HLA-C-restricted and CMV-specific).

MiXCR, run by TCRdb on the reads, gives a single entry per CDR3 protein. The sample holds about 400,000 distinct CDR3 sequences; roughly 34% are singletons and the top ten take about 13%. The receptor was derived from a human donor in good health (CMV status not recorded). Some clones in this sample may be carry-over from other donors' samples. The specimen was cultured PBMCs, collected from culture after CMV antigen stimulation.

The CDR3 coding sequence is TGTGCCAGTAGTGCCCCGGGACGGATTTTGTACGAGCAGTACTTC. Protein: CASSAPGRILYEQYF. The chain joins TRBV19 to TRBJ2-7; either TRBD1 or TRBD2 may supply D (5 bases each). The CDR3 contains 15 residues. Trimming removed 5 bases at V and 4 bases at J, with 18 bases between. Germline V lookup: CDR1 LNHDA, CDR2 SQIVND (reference sequence).